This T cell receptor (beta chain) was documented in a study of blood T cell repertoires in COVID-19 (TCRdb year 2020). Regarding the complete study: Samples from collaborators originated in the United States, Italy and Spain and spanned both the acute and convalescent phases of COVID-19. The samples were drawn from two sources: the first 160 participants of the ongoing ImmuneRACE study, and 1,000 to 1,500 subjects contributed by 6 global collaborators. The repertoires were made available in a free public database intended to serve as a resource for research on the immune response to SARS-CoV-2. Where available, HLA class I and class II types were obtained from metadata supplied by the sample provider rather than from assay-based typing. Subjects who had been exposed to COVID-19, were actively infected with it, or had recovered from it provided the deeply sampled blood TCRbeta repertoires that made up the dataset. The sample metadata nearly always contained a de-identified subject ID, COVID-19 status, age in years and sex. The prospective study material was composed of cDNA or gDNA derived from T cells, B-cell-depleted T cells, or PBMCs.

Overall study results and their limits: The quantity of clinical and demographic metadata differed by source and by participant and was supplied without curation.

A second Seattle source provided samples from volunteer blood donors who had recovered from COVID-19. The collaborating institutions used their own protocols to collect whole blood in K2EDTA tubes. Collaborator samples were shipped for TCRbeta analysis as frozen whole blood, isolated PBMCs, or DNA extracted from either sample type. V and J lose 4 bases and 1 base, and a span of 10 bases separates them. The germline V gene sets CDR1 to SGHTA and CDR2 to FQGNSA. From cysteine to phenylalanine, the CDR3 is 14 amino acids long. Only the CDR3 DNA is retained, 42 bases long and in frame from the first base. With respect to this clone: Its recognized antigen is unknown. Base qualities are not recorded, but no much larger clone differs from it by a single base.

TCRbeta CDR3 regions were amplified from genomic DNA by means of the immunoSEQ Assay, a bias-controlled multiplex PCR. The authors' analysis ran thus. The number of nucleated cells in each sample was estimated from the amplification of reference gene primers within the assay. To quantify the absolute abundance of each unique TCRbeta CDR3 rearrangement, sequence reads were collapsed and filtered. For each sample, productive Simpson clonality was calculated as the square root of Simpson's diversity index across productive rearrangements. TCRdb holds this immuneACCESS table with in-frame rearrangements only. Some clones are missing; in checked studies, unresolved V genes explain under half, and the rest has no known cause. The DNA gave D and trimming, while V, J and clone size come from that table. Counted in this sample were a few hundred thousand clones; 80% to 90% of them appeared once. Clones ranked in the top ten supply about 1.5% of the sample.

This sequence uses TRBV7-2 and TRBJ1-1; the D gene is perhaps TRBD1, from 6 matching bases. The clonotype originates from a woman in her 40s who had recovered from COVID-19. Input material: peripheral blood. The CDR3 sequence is CASSSQGTNTEAFF. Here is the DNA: TGTGCCAGCAGCTCACAGGGTACGAACACTGAAGCTTTCTTT.